The 14 T cell receptor beta chains given below trace back to one sample, sequenced in a study of early T cells in non-severe SARS-CoV-2 infection. TCRdb reprocessed the 5' RACE reads via MiXCR and lists one record per CDR3 protein. The sample holds around 60,000 distinct CDR3 sequences, more than 8.5% seen once. Sequencing used whole blood. The receptors come from an adult who was a healthcare worker with PCR-confirmed SARS-CoV-2 infection or an uninfected control (not recorded which).

The chain combines TRBV2 with TRBJ2-1; a weak D match, TRBD1 (6 bases). V lost 9 bases and J lost 0, with 12 bases in between. CDR1 and CDR2 (germline): SNHLY, FYNNEI. The CDR3 covers 14 residues. The CDR3: CASRQASSYNEQFF. DNA of the CDR3: TGTGCCAGTCGACAGGCTAGCTCCTACAATGAGCAGTTCTTC.

The V and J genes are TRBV20-1 and TRBJ2-5; TRBD1 or TRBD2 may be the D gene (7 bases each). The V end was cut by 2 bases, the J end by 5 bases, with 21 bases between. This CDR3 spans 16 amino acids. Germline CDR1 and CDR2: DFQATT and SNEGSKA (reference sequence). CDR3 bases: TGCAGTGCTAGACCCCCGGGGGGCGCAGGGGGGGAGACCCAGTACTTC. Translation gives CSARPPGGAGGETQYF.

This clonotype was counted between two and nine times. The J gene is TRBJ2-1, the V gene TRBV12-3 or TRBV12-4; TRBD2 agrees at 7 bases. This CDR3 is 15 amino acids long. The J segment lost 4 bases and the V segment lost 3 bases, leaving 6 bases of the junction unmatched. The DNA for the CDR3 is TGTGCCAGCAGTTTTCGTCTAGCGGTATACAATGAGCAGTTCTTC. Its protein is CASSFRLAVYNEQFF.

Many counts were recorded for this clonotype. The gene calls are TRBV6-1 and TRBJ2-3; D is unclear. The V gene lost 4 bases and the J gene lost 5 bases, with 10 bases spanning the gap. The CDR3 is 13 amino acids. Per the germline V gene, CDR1 is MNHNS and CDR2 is SASEGT. The DNA of the CDR3 is TGTGCCAGCAGTGTACTCAAGCGAGATACGCAGTATTTT. Translated: CASSVLKRDTQYF.

The chain uses TRBV11-2 and TRBJ2-1; possible D gene TRBD2, 5 bases. The CDR3 length is 16 residues. Trimming cost V 5 bases and J 7 bases, with 21 bases left between them. Per germline, CDR1 SGHAT and CDR2 FQNNGV. The CDR3 DNA follows: TGTGCCAGCAGCCCGCCAAAGCGGTCCCTTATTAATGAGCAGTTCTTC. Its translation: CASSPPKRSLINEQFF.

This clonotype has a handful of counts. The rearrangement links TRBV7-3 to TRBJ2-5, with TRBD2 as a possible D gene (5 bases). This CDR3 has 14 amino acids. V shed 5 bases and J shed 5 bases, with 15 bases lying between them. CDR1 and CDR2 (germline): SGHTA, FQGTGA. The CDR3: CASSPSPGFETQYF. The CDR3 DNA is TGTGCCAGCAGCCCAAGTCCGGGGTTTGAGACCCAGTACTTC. Based on the CDR3 plus reference TRBV7-3 and TRBJ2-5, the full variable domain is GAGVSQTPSNKVTEKGKYVELRCDPISGHTALYWYRQSLGQGPEFLIYFQGTGAADDSGLPNDRFFAVRPEGSVSTLKIQRTERGDSAVYLCASSPSPGFETQYFGPGTRLLVL.

This clonotype was seen repeatedly, ten times or more. The J gene is TRBJ2-4, the V gene TRBV29-1; tentative D call: TRBD1 (6 bases). The CDR3 length is 14 residues. CDR1 and CDR2 (germline): SQVTM, ANQGSEA. Trimming cost V 7 bases and J 3 bases, with 16 bases left between them. CDR3 loop: CSARQFRGKNIQYF. For the CDR3, the DNA is TGCAGCGCCCGACAGTTCAGGGGCAAAAACATTCAGTACTTC.

V usage is TRBV2 and J usage is TRBJ2-3, with D unclear. This CDR3 contains 13 residues. Germline CDR1 reads SNHLY; CDR2 reads FYNNEI. V shed 4 bases and J shed 6 bases, with 11 bases lying between them. CDR3 sequence (DNA): TGTGCCAGCAGTGCCCGTTTAGGGGATACGCAGTATTTT. Translating it yields CASSARLGDTQYF.

This clonotype was observed a few times. The J gene is TRBJ1-2, the V gene TRBV5-6, with unresolved D. This CDR3 is 16 amino acids long. The V gene lost 4 bases and the J gene lost 5 bases, with 21 bases spanning the gap. Germline V CDR1 and CDR2: SGHDT, YYEEEE. This CDR3 is CASSPDGLSYYYGYTF. The CDR3 DNA is TGTGCCAGCAGCCCCGATGGTCTATCCTACTATTATGGCTACACCTTC. Full variable domain (rest looked up from reference TRBV5-6 and TRBJ1-2): DAGVTQSPTHLIKTRGQQVTLRCSPKSGHDTVSWYQQALGQGPQFIFQYYEEEERQRGNFPDRFSGHQFPNYSSELNVNALLLGDSALYLCASSPDGLSYYYGYTFGSGTRLTVV.

This clonotype showed up many times. V usage is TRBV5-1 and J usage is TRBJ2-1, with TRBD1 matching over 7 bases. V gave up 1 base and J gave up 3 bases; unmatched junction bases: 7. The CDR3 is 16 residues long. In germline, CDR1 is SGHRS, CDR2 YFSETQ. The CDR3 loop is CASSLRTGDHYNEQFF. The CDR3 nucleotides read TGCGCCAGCAGCTTGAGAACAGGGGATCACTACAATGAGCAGTTCTTC.

At least ten counts were recorded for this clonotype. This rearrangement joins TRBV29-1 to TRBJ1-1; D is possibly TRBD1 (5 bases). Looked up from germline, CDR1 is SQVTM and CDR2 is ANQGSEA. The CDR3 totals 13 residues. Between the trimmed V and J ends, which lost 7 bases and 2 bases, there was a span of 14 bases. In nucleotides, the CDR3 is TGCAGCGCTTTAGGGGACCTAAACACTGAAGCTTTCTTT. Protein: CSALGDLNTEAFF.

This clonotype appeared many times. The genes are TRBV7-3 and TRBJ2-1; D is possibly TRBD1 (5 bases). The V gene lost 5 bases and the J gene lost 0 bases, with 14 bases spanning the gap. Germline CDR1 reads SGHTA; CDR2 reads FQGTGA. The CDR3 consists of 16 residues. DNA for the CDR3: TGTGCCAGCAGCCGTGACGGCGGACACTCCTACAATGAGCAGTTCTTC. Its protein product is CASSRDGGHSYNEQFF.

The chain has TRBV4-2 and TRBJ2-4; the D call may be TRBD1 or TRBD2 (7 bases each). The V gene's germline CDR1 is LGHNA and CDR2 YNFKEQ. The CDR3 runs to 18 residues. Trimming pared 0 bases from V and 3 bases from J, leaving 18 bases between. The DNA of the CDR3 is TGTGCCAGCAGCCAAGAAATCAGGGGGAGGGCCGGCAAAAACATTCAGTACTTC. Protein product: CASSQEIRGRAGKNIQYF.

The table lists this clonotype with many counts. The chain couples TRBV4-2 to TRBJ2-7, with unresolved D. CDR1 and CDR2 (germline): LGHNA, YNFKEQ. Trimming pared 4 bases from V and 0 bases from J, leaving 10 bases between. This CDR3 has 14 residues. In DNA, the CDR3 is TGTGCCAGCAGCCCCCCCGCTAGCTCCTACGAGCAGTACTTC. It is translated as CASSPPASSYEQYF.